The clone carrying this TCR beta chain was detected once. Its specificity is unknown. Assay: immunoSEQ multiplex PCR; the TCRdb copy retains only in-frame clones and omits some. The table records some 89,000 clones, approximately 87% of them present only once. This sample was included in a study of T cell responses to AZD1222 COVID-19 vaccine. Overall study findings and caveats: Samples come after the peak T cell response, not at day 14. Females made up more of the donors, who were largely white British, and clonal diversity may have come out too low. Baseline antibody screening turned up just a handful of seropositive AZD1222 recipients. Spike-specific TCR breadth and depth grew following two AZD1222 doses.

The length of the CDR3 is 15 residues. V was pared by 3 bases and J by 7 bases, with 16 bases between. CDR1 and CDR2 (germline): SGHAT, FQNNGV. This TCR came from an adult in good health. The genes are TRBV11-2 and TRBJ2-1; the D gene is possibly TRBD2 (6 bases). The sequencing used peripheral blood, collected on day 0 of MenACWY control vaccination. The CDR3 sequence: CASSFGGGPVNEQFF. The CDR3 DNA follows: TGTGCCAGCAGCTTCGGAGGAGGGCCTGTTAATGAGCAGTTCTTC.